In its sample, the clone carrying this T cell receptor (beta chain) was seen a few times. Its antigen is still unknown. Sample time point: patch test 1, 2 weeks after DPC sensitization. Treatment denoted: therapeutic diphenylcyclopropenone sensitization with weekly scalp DPC. Each donor was an alopecia patient between 18 and 70 years of age who qualified for DPC. This record belongs to a study of human T cells and chemical hapten exposure. Study-level information: For sensitization, 2% DPC was applied to a roughly 2 cm by roughly 2 cm patch of upper inner arm skin. Recorded diagnoses among the mostly female patients were alopecia areata, totalis or universalis. General study points: Relative to control repertoires, expanded TCRs gave rise to significantly more large CDR3 similarity clusters.

TCRdb recomputed calls from the RACE reads with MiXCR, one row per CDR3 protein. The data contain about 120,000 distinct CDR3 sequences, approximately 15% of them seen just once; the ten biggest clones take up over 0.85%. CDR1 is SGHTA, CDR2 FQGNSA, per germline. V shed 1 base and J shed 0 bases, with 9 bases lying between them. The CDR3 length is 15 residues. The receptor comes from a man between 18 and 29 years old with alopecia areata. Some clones in this sample may be carry-over from other donors' samples. The starting material was whole blood, obtained in connection with sensitization to the hapten diphenylcyclopropenone (DPC). The chain links TRBV7-2 to TRBJ1-1; unclear D gene. The CDR3 DNA follows: TGTGCCAGCAGCTTAGGTCAGGCAATGAACACTGAAGCTTTCTTT. Encoded protein: CASSLGQAMNTEAFF.